The clone carrying this TCR beta chain showed up just a few times. Its antigen is not identified. These data come from a study of blood T cells in healthy people across ages. The authors ran a second PCR of about 6 to 12 cycles using a sample-barcoded 5' primer and a J-beta primer mix. TCRdb re-derived calls from the 5' RACE reads in MiXCR, one entry per CDR3 protein. The repertoire holds roughly 900,000 distinct CDR3 sequences, with about 48% as singletons. Overall study findings and caveats: Among long-lived donors, naive CD4+ cells were more numerous and diversity higher than in aged donors.

The sequencing input was blood. This receptor was taken from a man aged 25 to 40 in good health.

CDR3 loop: CASSQEQLDTQYF. The CDR3 bases are TGTGCCAGCAGCCAAGAGCAGCTAGATACGCAGTATTTT. The chain employs TRBV4-2 and TRBJ2-3; no clear D. The V gene lost 0 bases and the J gene lost 5 bases, with 6 bases spanning the gap. The CDR3 runs to 13 residues. The germline CDR1 and CDR2 sequences are LGHNA and YNFKEQ.